This T cell receptor beta chain comes out of a study of T cell responses to AZD1222 COVID-19 vaccine. Whole-study results and caveats: In all cases, repertoires were sampled only after the peak T cell response. The donor group comprised mostly white British people and more females; the analysis possibly underestimated clonal diversity. Compared with day 0, the breadth and depth of the Spike-specific TCR repertoire rose significantly after two doses of AZD1222.

Generated by immunoSEQ multiplex PCR, the TCRdb table keeps only in-frame clones and is missing some. There are around 100,000 clones in the sample; about 91% occur only once, and about 6.8% lies in the top ten. CDR1 LNHNV and CDR2 YYDKDF come from the germline V gene (reference sequence). The CDR3 is made up of 14 amino acids. V was cut by 0 bases and J by 4 bases, with 10 bases left in between. A few counts support this clone. Its specificity is unknown. Second doses at about 4 or about 12 weeks were pooled. V and J are TRBV15 and TRBJ2-7; D assignment may be TRBD1 or TRBD2 (6 bases each). Material: peripheral blood, obtained 28 days after the second AZD1222 dose. The TCR sequence derives from an adult who received the AZD1222 COVID-19 vaccine. Here the CDR3 reads CATSRDGGRYEQYF. CDR3 in DNA: TGTGCCACCAGCAGAGATGGGGGGCGATACGAGCAGTACTTC.